The table lists the clone carrying this T cell receptor beta chain with many counts. Its antigen is unknown. This sample was included in a study of T cells in Graves' hyperthyroidism and ophthalmopathy. Study background: Initial diagnosis, before any treatment, was when peripheral blood was collected. General observations from the study: Stable hyperthyroidism was separated from ophthalmopathy by a model based on 13 V-J features. Most expanded thyroid clonotypes above 0.001 also appeared in blood.

Amplified TCR beta CDR3 regions came from RNA transcripts. Using the HTBI primer set, a first-round RT-PCR was run on the TCR CDR3. TCRdb re-analysed the multiplex PCR reads in MiXCR, keeping a single row per CDR3 protein. Of a few hundred thousand distinct CDR3 sequences in the sample, around 13% were seen once. Germline-derived CDR1 and CDR2 are DFQATT and SNEGSKA (reference sequence). The CDR3 extends over 13 amino acids. V gave up 1 base and J gave up 2 bases, with 8 bases separating them. The sequence was obtained from a woman aged 25-40 years with Graves' ophthalmopathy. Source material: blood. The chain joins TRBV20-1 to TRBJ1-1; D not resolved. The CDR3 region has the DNA TGCAGTGCTAGAGGAGAGATAAACACTGAAGCTTTCTTT. Encoded protein: CSARGEINTEAFF.